These 11 T cell receptor beta chains were sequenced from one sample in a study of regulatory T cells in long-lasting Graves disease. Investigators prepared the TCR beta libraries by applying iRepertoire HTBI primers and Arm-PCR of CDR3 regions. Via MiXCR, TCRdb re-called the multiplex PCR reads, giving one row per CDR3 protein. The table has about 400,000 distinct CDR3 sequences, about 20% seen once. Time point here: persistent/refractory GD, antithyroid drugs over 5 years with positive TRAb. After RNA was extracted from PBMCs, the TCR library was made from it. The sample consisted of peripheral blood mononuclear cells (PBMCs), taken when the disease was refractory, from a patient treated with antithyroid drugs. These receptors were obtained from a female donor with Graves disease.

This clonotype came up a few times. This chain joins TRBV28 and TRBJ1-6; TRBD1 agrees at 7 bases. The CDR3 length is 16 residues. Germline CDR1 reads MDHEN; CDR2 reads SYDVKM. J lost 0 bases, V lost 6 bases, and 5 bases had no gene match. The CDR3, as DNA: TGTGCCAGCAGCAGGGACAGCAGCTCCTATAATTCACCCCTCCACTTT. Amino acid sequence: CASSRDSSSYNSPLHF.

This clonotype was seen many times. The rearrangement uses TRBV12-3 or TRBV12-4 and TRBJ2-2, with D hard to call. V lost 1 base to trimming and J lost 4 bases, with 10 bases between them. The CDR3 has 15 residues. CDR3 protein: CASSLGGLGTGELFF. CDR3 DNA sequence: TGTGCCAGCAGTTTAGGTGGTTTAGGCACCGGGGAGCTGTTTTTT.

This chain connects TRBV7-9 to TRBJ2-2; D is ambiguous. The CDR3 spans 14 residues. Trimming took off 2 bases at V and 5 bases at J, with 9 bases between the two ends. The germline V gene encodes CDR1 SEHNR and CDR2 FQNEAQ (reference sequence). CDR3 DNA sequence: TGTGCCAGCAGCTTAACCTCGGATACCGGGGAGCTGTTTTTT. As protein: CASSLTSDTGELFF.

V usage is TRBV20-1 and J usage is TRBJ2-5; a weak D match, TRBD1 (6 bases). CDR3 length equals 15 residues. The V end was cut by 3 bases, the J end by 2 bases, with 16 bases between. Germline V CDR1 and CDR2: DFQATT, SNEGSKA (reference sequence). The CDR3 loop is CSASPPRTVQETQYF. The CDR3, as DNA: TGCAGTGCTAGCCCCCCCCGGACAGTACAAGAGACCCAGTACTTC.

This clonotype was seen at least ten times. The rearrangement links TRBV3-1 to TRBJ1-5; possible D gene TRBD1, 6 bases. This CDR3 region has 14 residues. Per the germline V gene, CDR1 is LGHDT and CDR2 is YNNKEL (reference sequence). Trimming removed 3 bases at V and 1 base at J, with 7 bases between. The CDR3 DNA sequence: TGTGCCAGCAGCCAGCAGGGGAGCAATCAGCCCCAGCATTTT. Protein sequence: CASSQQGSNQPQHF.

The table lists this clonotype with a few counts. This rearrangement joins TRBV19 to TRBJ1-2; D is uncertain. Germline CDR1 and CDR2: LNHDA and SQIVND (reference sequence). This CDR3 has 16 amino acids. Trimming removed 6 bases at V and 0 bases at J, with 17 bases between. In nucleotides, the CDR3 is TGTGCCAGTAGGGGTGACGGTCTACAGTCTAACTATGGCTACACCTTC. Translation gives CASRGDGLQSNYGYTF.

The chain employs TRBV7-2 and TRBJ1-5; D unresolved. CDR1 SGHTA and CDR2 FQGNSA come from the germline V gene. This CDR3 comprises 15 residues. Between the trimmed V and J ends, which lost 10 bases and 2 bases, there was a span of 18 bases. The CDR3 DNA reads TGTGCCAACCGCGGTGGGGAATGGGGCAATCAGCCCCAGCATTTT. It encodes CANRGGEWGNQPQHF.

This clonotype was seen just once. The chain joins TRBV20-1 to TRBJ2-3; TRBD2 agrees at 8 bases. Looked up from germline, CDR1 is DFQATT and CDR2 is SNEGSKA (reference sequence). The CDR3 totals 22 residues. V gave up 6 bases and J gave up 0 bases; unmatched junction bases: 29. In nucleotides, the CDR3 is TGCAGTGCGGATCCCCAGGGGCTAGCGGGCCGACTTTACACCCCTAGCACAGATACGCAGTATTTT. As protein: CSADPQGLAGRLYTPSTDTQYF.

This clonotype was recorded a few times. The chain is built from TRBV20-1 and TRBJ2-4; D is possibly TRBD1 or TRBD2 (5 bases each). This CDR3 has 17 residues. V was cut by 5 bases and J by 0 bases, with 20 bases left in between. Per germline, CDR1 DFQATT and CDR2 SNEGSKA (reference sequence). CDR3 region: CSAQKVQDSGAKNIQYF. DNA for the CDR3: TGCAGTGCTCAAAAGGTACAGGACTCGGGAGCCAAAAACATTCAGTACTTC.

This clonotype was observed at least ten times. The V gene is TRBV28, the J gene TRBJ2-7; TRBD2 might be the D (5 bases). Trimming removed 5 bases at V and 3 bases at J, with 20 bases between. This CDR3 has 16 residues. Germline V gene data show CDR1 as MDHEN and CDR2 as SYDVKM. CDR3 residues: CASSLSRVERLYEQYF. The CDR3, as DNA: TGTGCCAGCAGTCTCTCTAGGGTAGAGCGGCTCTACGAGCAGTACTTC.

The table lists this clonotype with many counts. The chain employs TRBV6-1 and TRBJ2-2; the match to TRBD2 covers 8 bases. V lost 8 bases, J lost 5 bases, and 10 bases stayed unmatched. Germline CDR1 and CDR2: MNHNS and SASEGT. The CDR3 sequence is 15 residues long. The CDR3 DNA reads TGTGCCAGCGGCCGAGCGGGGGCGGGGACCGGGGAGCTGTTTTTT. This gives the protein CASGRAGAGTGELFF.